These T cell receptor beta chains were read from a single sample in a study of cytomegalovirus exposure and HLA in healthy donors. The method was immunoSEQ multiplex PCR; TCRdb's version includes in-frame clones alone and lacks a portion of them. The top ten hold 1.5% to 2% of the sample, which has about 250,000 clones, about nine tenths seen once. Sample: PBMCs. The source of these receptors is a girl aged 2-9 years in good health and CMV-seronegative. Each CDR3 is given with its conserved first and last residue. The order of the fields is V gene, D gene, clone size, J gene, CDR3 DNA, CDR3 protein. A D gene is named only where the DNA matches it firmly. The size entry is marked missing in some rows and otherwise reads once, few, many or a size class.

TRBV11-2	-	once	TRBJ2-3	TGTGCCAGCCACAAGGACTTAAGCACAGATACGCAGTATTTT	CASHKDLSTDTQYF
TRBV15	TRBD1	-	TRBJ2-1	TGTGCCACCAGCAGAGATGGACAGGGAAACCACAATGAGCAGTTCTTC	CATSRDGQGNHNEQFF
TRBV5-6	TRBD1	-	TRBJ2-7	TGTGCCAGCAGTGACAGGGGCTACGATCCCGAGCAGTACTTC	CASSDRGYDPEQYF
TRBV28	-	-	TRBJ2-4	TGTGCCAGCAGCAAAAGGGGGGGTTGGGGCATTCAGTACTTC	CASSKRGGWGIQYF
TRBV6-5	-	-	TRBJ2-7	TGTGCCAGCAGTCCAACGACAGGCCGCTACGAGCAGTACTTC	CASSPTTGRYEQYF
TRBV18	-	-	TRBJ1-5	TGTGCCAGCTCACCCCCAGGCGGGAGGAGCAATCAGCCCCAGCATTTT	CASSPPGGRSNQPQHF
TRBV7-2	-	-	TRBJ2-7	TGTGCCAGCAGCTTCGAGTTTAGACTTCAGTACTTC	CASSFEFRLQYF
TRBV29-1	-	-	TRBJ1-5	TGCAGCGTTGCGGACAGAGACAATCAGCCCCAGCATTTT	CSVADRDNQPQHF
TRBV6-5	TRBD2	-	TRBJ2-3	TGTGCCAGCAGGACTAGCGGGAGCACAGATACGCAGTATTTT	CASRTSGSTDTQYF
TRBV6-1	-	-	TRBJ1-2	TGTGCCAGCAGTGGGGTCGGAGTTTCTAACTATGGCTACACCTTC	CASSGVGVSNYGYTF
TRBV6-5	-	-	TRBJ1-2	TGTGCCAGCAGTTACTCCCGGAACTATGGCTACACCTTC	CASSYSRNYGYTF
TRBV5-5	TRBD1	-	TRBJ2-7	TGTGCCAGCCAGGGACAGTTCTCCTACGAGCAGTACTTC	CASQGQFSYEQYF
TRBV5-6	-	-	TRBJ2-2	TGTGCCAGCAAGATAGCGGAGAACACCGGGGAGCTGTTTTTT	CASKIAENTGELFF
TRBV2	TRBD2	few	TRBJ2-7	TGTGCCAGCAGTCTAAATTCCGGGACTAGAGTGCAGTACTTC	CASSLNSGTRVQYF
TRBV2	-	-	TRBJ1-4	TGTGCCAGCAGTGAATCTGGGGCTGGAGAAAAACTGTTTTTT	CASSESGAGEKLFF
TRBV29-1	TRBD1	-	TRBJ2-7	TGCAGCGTGGGGGCTGGACAGGGGTCCATCTACGAGCAGTACTTC	CSVGAGQGSIYEQYF
TRBV19	-	-	TRBJ2-7	TGTGCCAGTAGTATAGACCCACCCGGACCGGGATTGGGGGAGCAGTACTTC	CASSIDPPGPGLGEQYF
TRBV5-4	-	-	TRBJ1-6	TGTGCCAGCAGCTTGGGGTTTGGACTTTCACCCCTCCACTTT	CASSLGFGLSPLHF
TRBV9	-	-	TRBJ1-1	TGTGCCAGCAGCGCGTACGAGGAGAACACTGAAGCTTTCTTT	CASSAYEENTEAFF
TRBV14	-	-	TRBJ2-6	TGTGCCAGCAGCCACTTGCAGTCTGGGGCCAACGTCCTGACTTTC	CASSHLQSGANVLTF
TRBV19	-	-	TRBJ2-1	TGTGCCAGTAGTATATTGGAACGGGAGAGGAATGAGCAGTTCTTC	CASSILERERNEQFF
TRBV5-6	TRBD1	-	TRBJ2-5	TGTGCCAGCAGCTCGACAGGGGTGCAAGAGACCCAGTACTTC	CASSSTGVQETQYF
TRBV13	-	-	TRBJ1-1	TGTGCCAGCAGCTCGAACCCGACAGTGAACACTGAAGCTTTCTTT	CASSSNPTVNTEAFF
TRBV4-1	TRBD2	-	TRBJ2-3	TGCGCCAGCAGCCACGCTAGCGGGGGGGTAGATACGCAGTATTTT	CASSHASGGVDTQYF
TRBV18	-	once	TRBJ1-5	TGTGCCAGCTCACCAAAAGCCGAGAGACCCCAGCATTTT	CASSPKAERPQHF
TRBV6-6	TRBD1	-	TRBJ1-2	TGTGCCGTCGGTCGGGACAGGGGGTTTCGGAACTATGGCTACACCTTC	CAVGRDRGFRNYGYTF
TRBV9	TRBD2	-	TRBJ2-5	TGTGCCAGCAGCGTTGGTTTTACGGCGGGGGGGGAGACCCAGTACTTC	CASSVGFTAGGETQYF
TRBV7-8	TRBD2	-	TRBJ2-7	TGTGCCAGCAGCCCGTGGTTAGCGGGAGGGTCAAAGTCCTACGAGCAGTACTTC	CASSPWLAGGSKSYEQYF
TRBV5-6	-	-	TRBJ1-6	TGTGCCAGCAGCTTCGGTATACCCCCGGACAAAATCGATTCACCCCTCCACTTT	CASSFGIPPDKIDSPLHF
TRBV6-1	-	-	TRBJ2-3	TGTGCCAGCAGTGTACTCATCACAGATACGCAGTATTTT	CASSVLITDTQYF
TRBV2	-	-	TRBJ2-6	TGTGCCAGCGGCTTGACAGGGACTCTTGGGGCCAACGTCCTGACTTTC	CASGLTGTLGANVLTF
TRBV5-1	-	-	TRBJ1-1	TGCGCCAGCAGCTTGGCAGGGGAAGCTTTCTTT	CASSLAGEAFF